Sequencing of this T cell receptor beta chain was carried out in a study of molecular identifiers for immune sequencing clone quantification. On the study more broadly: In replicates, RNA from approximately 20,000 or 100,000 naive CD8 cells was divided five ways and four parts were sequenced.

Sorted cells numbering 20,000 to 1,000,000, with 10%, 30% or 50% RNA, yielded the naive CD8 libraries. Findings of the study overall: Whereas naive cells kept under 1% of molecules in clones above 20 RNA copies, such clones held over 97% in effectors.

Regarding this clonotype: Antigen unknown.

Germline CDR1 reads SGDLS; CDR2 reads YYNGEE. CDR3 length: 16 residues. The V end was cut by 3 bases, the J end by 7 bases, with 22 bases between. Preparation of the bulk TCR libraries relied on previously described methods and listed TCR primers. TCRdb ran MiXCR on the PCR reads and lists one entry per CDR3 protein. The sample has 600,000 to 650,000 distinct CDR3 sequences; just under 20% are singletons. The chain recombines TRBV9 with TRBJ2-5; tentative D call: TRBD2 (7 bases). This clonotype was obtained from a human donor in good health. Some libraries in this study had Jurkat cell RNA spiked in. The sample consisted of naive CD8+ T cells from blood, with Jurkat cell RNA spiked in. Indicated subset: FACS-sorted CD8+CD4-CCR7+CD45RA+ naive T cells. In nucleotides, the CDR3 is TGTGCCAGCAGCGGCGTGGGGGGGCTCCAGACAGGGACCCAGTACTTC. This sequence encodes CASSGVGGLQTGTQYF.